The subject of this entry is one TCR beta chain. Sequencing was performed with immunoSEQ multiplex PCR; in TCRdb, only in-frame clones are kept and a portion is missing. The sample gives 310,000 or so clones, just over 90% of which show up once; 2.2% is in the top ten. These data are taken from a study of blood T cell repertoires in COVID-19. Overall study: Sources were T cells, B-cell-depleted T cells, or PBMCs; the material itself was cDNA or gDNA.

V dropped 4 bases and J dropped 3; count of bases not matched to a gene: 6. CDR1 is MDHEN, CDR2 SYDVKM, per germline. CDR3 size: 15 residues. The Seattle patients joined while their infection was active and were tracked longitudinally afterward. Sample: peripheral blood. The receptor comes from a woman in her twenties or thirties with COVID-19, enrolled during active disease. This chain joins TRBV28 and TRBJ1-2; 9 positions match TRBD1. The CDR3 here is CASSSETGGDYGYTF. The CDR3 coding sequence is TGTGCCAGCAGTTCGGAGACAGGGGGAGACTATGGCTACACCTTC.